A selection of T cell receptor beta chains follows, all from one sample in a study of technical replicates of blood from a few donors. Profiling relied on immunoSEQ multiplex PCR, and the TCRdb table lists in-frame clones only, not all of them. The sample consists of around 90,000 clones, around 94% of them appearing once. Input material: T cells isolated from PBMCs. The source of these receptors is a human donor in good health. CDR3s include the opening cysteine and the closing phenylalanine or tryptophan. A D gene is named only where the DNA matches it firmly. Rows may omit the clone size; those that give it use once, few, many or a size class.

j_gene: TRBJ1-1; v_gene: TRBV4-2; d_gene: -; abundance: -; CDR3aa: CASSQGRESTEAFF; CDR3nt: TGTGCCAGCAGCCAAGGGAGAGAAAGCACTGAAGCTTTCTTT
j_gene: TRBJ1-6; v_gene: TRBV7-2; d_gene: -; abundance: -; CDR3aa: CASSFSRGNSPLHF; CDR3nt: TGTGCCAGCAGCTTTTCACGGGGTAATTCACCCCTCCACTTT
j_gene: TRBJ2-2; v_gene: TRBV4-1; d_gene: TRBD2; abundance: -; CDR3aa: CASSQPALRGSGPVRTGELFF; CDR3nt: TGCGCCAGCAGCCAACCGGCCTTGAGGGGTAGCGGGCCCGTGAGGACCGGGGAGCTGTTTTTT
j_gene: TRBJ2-4; v_gene: TRBV6-5; d_gene: TRBD2; abundance: -; CDR3aa: CASSPGLASKNIQYF; CDR3nt: TGTGCCAGCAGTCCGGGACTAGCATCCAAAAACATTCAGTACTTC
j_gene: TRBJ2-1; v_gene: TRBV27; d_gene: TRBD2; abundance: -; CDR3aa: CASSFGSGGAGWKFF; CDR3nt: TGTGCCAGCAGTTTCGGGAGCGGGGGGGCCGGTTGGAAGTTCTTC
j_gene: TRBJ2-3; v_gene: TRBV19; d_gene: TRBD2; abundance: -; CDR3aa: CASSIPLAANGDTQYF; CDR3nt: TGTGCCAGTAGTATCCCTCTAGCGGCCAACGGGGATACGCAGTATTTT
j_gene: TRBJ2-1; v_gene: TRBV28; d_gene: TRBD1; abundance: -; CDR3aa: CASSTGGYNEQFF; CDR3nt: TGTGCCAGCAGTACAGGGGGGTACAATGAGCAGTTCTTC
j_gene: TRBJ2-3; v_gene: TRBV4-1; d_gene: -; abundance: -; CDR3aa: CASSQDTAGGTGPSTDTQYF; CDR3nt: TGCGCCAGCAGCCAAGATACGGCGGGGGGGACAGGACCAAGCACAGATACGCAGTATTTT
j_gene: TRBJ1-6; v_gene: TRBV30; d_gene: TRBD1; abundance: -; CDR3aa: CAWSPGGTYNSPLHF; CDR3nt: TGTGCCTGGAGTCCAGGGGGGACCTATAATTCACCCCTCCACTTT
j_gene: TRBJ2-5; v_gene: TRBV7-8; d_gene: TRBD1; abundance: -; CDR3aa: CASSFPNRTGEKETQYF; CDR3nt: TGTGCCAGCAGCTTCCCAAACCGGACAGGGGAGAAAGAGACCCAGTACTTC
j_gene: TRBJ2-5; v_gene: TRBV4-1; d_gene: -; abundance: -; CDR3aa: CASSQFGVTQETQYF; CDR3nt: TGCGCCAGCAGCCAGTTCGGGGTCACCCAAGAGACCCAGTACTTC
j_gene: TRBJ2-5; v_gene: TRBV19; d_gene: -; abundance: -; CDR3aa: CASSIDLTRRGETQYF; CDR3nt: TGTGCCAGTAGTATAGACCTTACGAGGCGCGGGGAGACCCAGTACTTC
j_gene: TRBJ1-6; v_gene: TRBV30; d_gene: -; abundance: -; CDR3aa: CAWSVAENSPLHF; CDR3nt: TGTGCCTGGAGTGTTGCCGAGAATTCACCCCTCCACTTT
j_gene: TRBJ1-2; v_gene: TRBV28; d_gene: TRBD1; abundance: once; CDR3aa: CASSSRTGLLNYGYTF; CDR3nt: TGTGCCAGCAGTTCGAGGACAGGGCTACTTAACTATGGCTACACCTTC
j_gene: TRBJ2-1; v_gene: TRBV30; d_gene: TRBD1; abundance: -; CDR3aa: CAWRGEDRVEEFF; CDR3nt: TGTGCCTGGAGGGGTGAGGACAGGGTTGAGGAGTTCTTC
j_gene: TRBJ1-1; v_gene: TRBV7-8; d_gene: TRBD1; abundance: -; CDR3aa: CASSTGTGGFSYTEAFF; CDR3nt: TGTGCCAGCAGCACAGGGACAGGGGGCTTCTCGTACACTGAAGCTTTCTTT
j_gene: TRBJ2-3; v_gene: TRBV7-3; d_gene: TRBD2; abundance: -; CDR3aa: CASSYSGGDTDTQYF; CDR3nt: TGTGCCAGCAGCTATAGCGGGGGGGATACAGATACGCAGTATTTT
j_gene: TRBJ1-4; v_gene: TRBV5-1; d_gene: -; abundance: -; CDR3aa: CASSLGAGTYDEKLFF; CDR3nt: TGCGCCAGCAGCTTGGGGGCCGGGACTTATGATGAAAAACTGTTTTTT
j_gene: TRBJ2-7; v_gene: TRBV27; d_gene: -; abundance: -; CDR3aa: CASSSLGEQYF; CDR3nt: TGTGCCAGCAGTTCCCTCGGGGAGCAGTACTTC
j_gene: TRBJ2-3; v_gene: TRBV5-4; d_gene: TRBD2; abundance: -; CDR3aa: CASSPRLAGLLVTDTQYF; CDR3nt: TGTGCCAGCAGCCCGCGCCTAGCGGGTCTTCTAGTTACAGATACGCAGTATTTT
j_gene: TRBJ1-1; v_gene: TRBV7-9; d_gene: -; abundance: -; CDR3aa: CASSPFMNTEAFF; CDR3nt: TGTGCCAGCAGTCCCTTTATGAACACTGAAGCTTTCTTT
j_gene: TRBJ2-7; v_gene: TRBV6-5; d_gene: -; abundance: -; CDR3aa: CASSRGGGLDEQYF; CDR3nt: TGTGCCAGCAGTAGAGGAGGGGGCCTAGACGAGCAGTACTTC
j_gene: TRBJ2-3; v_gene: TRBV19; d_gene: -; abundance: -; CDR3aa: CASSPRLEDTQYF; CDR3nt: TGTGCCAGTAGTCCTCGACTGGAAGATACGCAGTATTTT
j_gene: TRBJ1-2; v_gene: TRBV5-1; d_gene: -; abundance: -; CDR3aa: CASSLQGDGYTF; CDR3nt: TGCGCCAGCAGCTTACAGGGTGATGGCTACACCTTC
j_gene: TRBJ2-2; v_gene: TRBV5-6; d_gene: -; abundance: -; CDR3aa: CASSLGLLYTGELFF; CDR3nt: TGTGCCAGCAGCCTTGGACTATTATACACCGGGGAGCTGTTTTTT
j_gene: TRBJ2-7; v_gene: TRBV10-1; d_gene: -; abundance: once; CDR3aa: CASSEGLRAPYEQYF; CDR3nt: TGCGCCAGCAGTGAGGGCCTCAGGGCCCCCTACGAGCAGTACTTC
j_gene: TRBJ2-7; v_gene: TRBV27; d_gene: TRBD1; abundance: -; CDR3aa: CASSFTTGQSYEQYF; CDR3nt: TGTGCCAGCAGTTTTACGACGGGACAGTCCTACGAGCAGTACTTC
j_gene: TRBJ2-3; v_gene: TRBV7-6; d_gene: TRBD2; abundance: -; CDR3aa: CASSSGLARNTQYF; CDR3nt: TGTGCCAGCAGCTCGGGACTAGCGAGAAATACGCAGTATTTT
j_gene: TRBJ2-2; v_gene: TRBV28; d_gene: -; abundance: -; CDR3aa: CASSLAPGATGELFF; CDR3nt: TGTGCCAGCAGTTTGGCGCCAGGGGCCACCGGGGAGCTGTTTTTT
j_gene: TRBJ1-5; v_gene: TRBV5-1; d_gene: -; abundance: -; CDR3aa: CASSPGYPLNQPQHF; CDR3nt: TGCGCCAGCAGCCCGGGATATCCTCTCAATCAGCCCCAGCATTTT
j_gene: TRBJ2-2; v_gene: TRBV7-2; d_gene: TRBD2; abundance: -; CDR3aa: CASPGSGAKNTGELFF; CDR3nt: TGTGCCAGTCCGGGTAGCGGGGCAAAGAACACCGGGGAGCTGTTTTTT
j_gene: TRBJ2-2; v_gene: TRBV19; d_gene: -; abundance: -; CDR3aa: CASQSSGYTGELFF; CDR3nt: TGTGCCAGTCAAAGCAGCGGATACACCGGGGAGCTGTTTTTT
j_gene: TRBJ1-4; v_gene: TRBV4-1; d_gene: -; abundance: once; CDR3aa: CASSLLPGTQTNEKLFF; CDR3nt: TGCGCCAGCAGCCTCCTCCCGGGAACCCAAACTAATGAAAAACTGTTTTTT
j_gene: TRBJ2-3; v_gene: TRBV5-1; d_gene: -; abundance: -; CDR3aa: CASSFGGGTDTQYF; CDR3nt: TGCGCCAGCAGCTTCGGCGGGGGCACAGATACGCAGTATTTT
j_gene: TRBJ1-4; v_gene: TRBV28; d_gene: TRBD1; abundance: -; CDR3aa: CASRLADRREKLFF; CDR3nt: TGTGCCAGCAGACTAGCGGACAGGAGGGAAAAACTGTTTTTT
j_gene: TRBJ1-2; v_gene: TRBV7-9; d_gene: TRBD1; abundance: -; CDR3aa: CASSLGQGRDGYTF; CDR3nt: TGTGCCAGCAGCTTAGGACAGGGGAGAGATGGCTACACCTTC
j_gene: TRBJ1-2; v_gene: TRBV14; d_gene: TRBD1; abundance: -; CDR3aa: CASSADRVYGYTF; CDR3nt: TGTGCCAGCAGCGCCGACAGGGTCTATGGCTACACCTTC
j_gene: TRBJ1-1; v_gene: TRBV6-5; d_gene: -; abundance: -; CDR3aa: CASSPDRFTEAFF; CDR3nt: TGTGCCAGCAGTCCCGACAGGTTCACTGAAGCTTTCTTT
j_gene: TRBJ1-1; v_gene: TRBV2; d_gene: -; abundance: -; CDR3aa: CASRVAEGEAFF; CDR3nt: TGTGCCAGCAGGGTGGCAGAGGGTGAAGCTTTCTTT